This entry lists 6 T cell receptor beta chains sequenced from one sample in a study of T cells after somatic rescue of genetic block. The table came from immunoSEQ multiplex PCR; TCRdb's copy has only in-frame clones and leaves some out. The sample consists of 12,000 or so clones, over 55% of them appearing once. The sample comprised peripheral blood mononuclear cells (PBMCs). The receptors originated from a boy younger than 18.

The DNA of the CDR3 is TGTGCCAGCTATGCAGGGAACGAGGGCTACACCTTC. This encodes CASYAGNEGYTF. The rearrangement joins TRBV7-9 to TRBJ1-2; perhaps TRBD1 as D (5 bases). Trimming cost V 8 bases and J 8 bases, with 15 bases left between them. This CDR3 region has 12 residues. CDR1 and CDR2 from the germline V gene are SEHNR and FQNEAQ (reference sequence).

In this sample, this clone turned up once. The genes are TRBV19 and TRBJ2-6; TRBD1 matches 8 bases. This CDR3 has 18 residues. V lost 3 bases to trimming and J lost 0 bases; unmatched junction nucleotides: 7. Germline V gene data show CDR1 as LNHDA and CDR2 as SQIVND (reference sequence). The DNA for the CDR3 is TGTGCCAGTAGTATCCCAGGGGGCGCCCTCTCTGGGGCCAACGTCCTGACTTTC. It codes for CASSIPGGALSGANVLTF.

V gene TRBV7-3 combines with J gene TRBJ2-5; D remains unclear. The V gene's germline CDR1 is SGHTA and CDR2 FQGTGA. The CDR3 has 15 amino acids. V lost 3 bases, J lost 1 base, and 12 bases lay in between. The CDR3, as DNA: TGTGCCAGCAGCTTGGGGTACGAGGTCCAAGAGACCCAGTACTTC. It encodes CASSLGYEVQETQYF. Complete variable domain (other parts from reference TRBV7-3 and TRBJ2-5): GAGVSQTPSNKVTEKGKYVELRCDPISGHTALYWYRQSLGQGPEFLIYFQGTGAADDSGLPNDRFFAVRPEGSVSTLKIQRTERGDSAVYLCASSLGYEVQETQYFGPGTRLLVL.

The chain joins TRBV28 to TRBJ2-6; TRBD2 agrees at 8 bases. Germline V lookup: CDR1 MDHEN, CDR2 SYDVKM. V was clipped by 8 bases and J by 0 bases; unmatched bases: 9. The CDR3 sequence is 17 residues long. The CDR3 DNA reads TGTGCCAGCCACAGCGGGAGAGCCCTCTCTGGGGCCAACGTCCTGACTTTC. It yields the protein CASHSGRALSGANVLTF.

This clone was counted only a few times. This chain uses TRBV4-1 with TRBJ2-3, with 8 positions matching TRBD2. The J segment lost 6 bases and the V segment lost 4 bases, leaving 9 bases of the junction unmatched. There are 15 residues in the CDR3. CDR1 is MGHRA, CDR2 YSYEKL, per germline. Here the CDR3 DNA reads TGCGCCAGCAGCCCCACGGGAGGGGGTCTCGATACGCAGTATTTT. Its protein is CASSPTGGGLDTQYF.

V is TRBV2 and J is TRBJ2-3; TRBD2 matches 12 bases. The CDR3 has 16 residues. Germline V gives CDR1 SNHLY, CDR2 FYNNEI. Trimming removed 4 bases from V and 4 bases from J; junction bases left unmatched: 6. CDR3 sequence reads: CASSAGLAGGSDTQYF. The CDR3, as DNA: TGTGCCAGCAGTGCCGGGCTAGCGGGAGGGTCAGATACGCAGTATTTT.